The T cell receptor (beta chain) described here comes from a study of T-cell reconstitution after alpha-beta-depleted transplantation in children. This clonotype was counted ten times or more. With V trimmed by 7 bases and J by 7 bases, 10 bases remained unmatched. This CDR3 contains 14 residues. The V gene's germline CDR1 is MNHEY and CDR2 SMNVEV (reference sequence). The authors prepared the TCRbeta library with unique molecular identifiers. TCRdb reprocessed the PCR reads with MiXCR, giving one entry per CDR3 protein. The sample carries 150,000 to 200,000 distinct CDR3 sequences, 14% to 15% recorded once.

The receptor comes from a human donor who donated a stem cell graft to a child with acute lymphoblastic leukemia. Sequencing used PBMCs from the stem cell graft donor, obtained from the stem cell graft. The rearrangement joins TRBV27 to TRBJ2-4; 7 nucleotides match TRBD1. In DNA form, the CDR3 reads TGTGCCAGCAACCTGGGGCAGGGGGAGAACATTCAGTACTTC. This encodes CASNLGQGENIQYF.